This passage covers 22 T cell receptor beta chains from one sample sequenced in a study of T-cell memory formation after mild COVID-19. TCRdb recomputed calls from the 5' RACE reads with MiXCR, one row per CDR3 protein. The sample has about 360,000 distinct CDR3 sequences, roughly 14% seen once. The material sequenced was PBMCs or a T cell subset sorted from them (not recorded which). The origin of the receptors is a young man who had mild COVID-19 (a few samples of this study predate the infection). Cell type and time point are not known.

V gene TRBV20-1 combines with J gene TRBJ2-1, with TRBD2 as a possible D gene (6 bases). V was shortened by 3 bases and J by 5 bases, with 14 bases between the two germline ends. Germline V lookup: CDR1 DFQATT, CDR2 SNEGSKA (reference sequence). CDR3 length: 14 amino acids. The CDR3 DNA reads TGCAGTGCTAGGGAGGGAAGCTGGGACAATGAGCAGTTCTTC. It specifies CSAREGSWDNEQFF.

This clonotype has a count of ten or more. This chain joins TRBV7-2 and TRBJ2-1; 12 positions match TRBD2. V was clipped by 5 bases and J by 5 bases; unmatched bases: 4. The CDR3 runs to 15 residues. Looked up from germline, CDR1 is SGHTA and CDR2 is FQGNSA. The CDR3 DNA follows: TGTGCCAGCAGCAATCTAGCGGGGGGGCACAATGAGCAGTTCTTC. Protein: CASSNLAGGHNEQFF.

This clonotype has just a few counts. V is TRBV15 and J is TRBJ2-7; D gene ambiguous. The CDR3 runs 11 residues. Germline loops: CDR1 LNHNV, CDR2 YYDKDF (reference sequence). Between the trimmed V and J ends, which lost 5 bases and 7 bases, there was a span of 9 bases. In DNA form, the CDR3 reads TGTGCCACCAGCGGCTTTGGGGAGCAGTACTTC. This gives the protein CATSGFGEQYF.

This clonotype has a handful of counts. The chain couples TRBV20-1 to TRBJ2-5, with a weak D call TRBD2 (5 bases). From germline, CDR1 is DFQATT and CDR2 SNEGSKA (reference sequence). The CDR3 has 14 residues. V lost 6 bases to trimming and J lost 4 bases, with 18 bases between them. The CDR3 reads CSAVSVSPAETQYF. The CDR3 nucleotides read TGCAGTGCCGTTAGCGTTTCCCCCGCAGAGACCCAGTACTTC.

The rearrangement joins TRBV2 to TRBJ2-7; D is undetermined. The CDR3 is 13 amino acids. Germline values: CDR1 SNHLY, CDR2 FYNNEI. V lost 3 bases to trimming and J lost 3 bases, with 9 bases between them. CDR3 loop: CASSDDPNYEQYV. The CDR3 bases are TGTGCCAGCAGTGACGACCCGAACTACGAGCAGTACGTC.

CDR3 loop: CASNRDGLANYGYTF. CDR3 sequence (DNA): TGTGCCAGCAACCGGGACGGATTAGCTAACTATGGCTACACCTTC. The V and J genes are TRBV2 and TRBJ1-2; a possible D gene is TRBD1 (5 bases). The length of the CDR3 is 15 residues. V was pared by 7 bases and J by 0 bases, with 15 bases between. Per the germline V gene, CDR1 is SNHLY and CDR2 is FYNNEI.

This clonotype was seen at least ten times. The chain has TRBV25-1 and TRBJ2-1; D is perhaps TRBD1 (6 bases). The germline V and J ends were trimmed by 5 bases and 0 bases, with 11 bases remaining between them. Germline CDR1 reads MGHDK; CDR2 reads SYGVNS. This CDR3 has 15 amino acids. In DNA, the CDR3 is TGTGCCAGCAGTTTACAGGGAAACTCCTACAATGAGCAGTTCTTC. Its translation: CASSLQGNSYNEQFF.

The chain is built from TRBV9 and TRBJ2-5, with D uncertain. This CDR3 has 13 amino acids. Germline lookup yields CDR1 SGDLS and CDR2 YYNGEE. The ends were cut back, 0 bases at V and 0 bases at J, with 3 bases in the middle. The CDR3: CASSVGNQETQYF. The CDR3 DNA is TGTGCCAGCAGCGTAGGTAACCAAGAGACCCAGTACTTC.

This clonotype was counted a single time. This rearrangement joins TRBV20-1 to TRBJ2-5; unclear D gene. There are 13 residues in the CDR3. From germline, CDR1 is DFQATT and CDR2 SNEGSKA (reference sequence). Deletions cut 6 bases from V and 5 bases from J, with 16 bases between. The CDR3 coding sequence is TGCAGTGCCGTAGTCGGGCCGGAGGAGACCCAGTACTTC. Residues: CSAVVGPEETQYF.

This clonotype was recorded a few times. The CDR3 nucleotides are TGCGCCAGCAGCCAGGGACGTTCTGGGGCCAACGTCCTGACTTTC. Translated: CASSQGRSGANVLTF. The V and J genes are TRBV4-1 and TRBJ2-6; D is possibly TRBD1 or TRBD2 (5 bases each). The length of the CDR3 is 15 residues. Trimming cost V 3 bases and J 1 base, with 7 bases left between them. Per germline, CDR1 MGHRA and CDR2 YSYEKL.

A few counts support this clonotype. The rearrangement links TRBV7-8 to TRBJ2-3; TRBD2 aligns across 11 bases. CDR1 and CDR2 from the germline V gene are SGHVS and FQNEAQ. Trimming took 6 bases from V and 7 from J; bases not matched to a gene: 6. The CDR3 covers 14 residues. The CDR3 DNA sequence: TGTGCCAGCAGGGATCTAGCGGGGGGTCATACGCAGTATTTT. Amino acids: CASRDLAGGHTQYF. Supplemented by reference TRBV7-8 and TRBJ2-3, the full variable domain reads GAGVSQSPRYKVAKRGQDVALRCDPISGHVSLFWYQQALGQGPEFLTYFQNEAQLDKSGLPSDRFFAERPEGSVSTLKIQRTQQEDSAVYLCASRDLAGGHTQYFGPGTRLTVL.

This clonotype was found a few times. The chain links TRBV4-2 to TRBJ2-7; D not certain. The CDR3 extends over 16 amino acids. The V end lost 0 bases, the J end lost 0 bases, and 12 bases lay between the germline ends. The germline CDR1 and CDR2 sequences are LGHNA and YNFKEQ. The CDR3 loop reads CASSQELSEGSYEQYF. The DNA for the CDR3 is TGTGCCAGCAGCCAAGAGTTGTCCGAAGGCTCCTACGAGCAGTACTTC.

This clonotype was counted ten times or more. The chain uses TRBV12-3 or TRBV12-4 and TRBJ2-1; the match to TRBD2 covers 7 bases. The junction had 6 bases not matched to a gene; V was cut back by 3 bases and J by 4 bases. This CDR3 has 15 amino acids. CDR3 nucleotide sequence: TGTGCCAGCAGTTTGGCGGGGGTCAAATACAATGAGCAGTTCTTC. It translates to CASSLAGVKYNEQFF.

This clonotype was seen ten or more times. V usage is TRBV9 and J usage is TRBJ2-5; D not certain. V lost 0 bases to trimming and J lost 1 base, with 10 bases between them. The CDR3 runs 15 residues. Looked up from germline, CDR1 is SGDLS and CDR2 is YYNGEE. The CDR3, as DNA: TGTGCCAGCAGCGTAGGGCCTACCTCCCAAGAGACCCAGTACTTC. Translating gives CASSVGPTSQETQYF.

This clonotype was seen many times. This chain joins TRBV5-1 and TRBJ2-5; D might be TRBD1 (5 bases). V shed 4 bases and J shed 5 bases, with 12 bases lying between them. CDR1 is SGHRS and CDR2 is YFSETQ in the germline V gene. This CDR3 spans 13 amino acids. CDR3: CASSDDRRETQYF. CDR3 sequence (DNA): TGCGCCAGCAGCGACGACAGAAGGGAGACCCAGTACTTC. Using reference TRBV5-1 and TRBJ2-5 for the parts outside the CDR3, the full variable domain is KAGVTQTPRYLIKTRGQQVTLSCSPISGHRSVSWYQQTPGQGLQFLFEYFSETQRNKGNFPGRFSGRQFSNSRSEMNVSTLELGDSALYLCASSDDRRETQYFGPGTRLLVL.

The J gene is TRBJ2-1, the V gene TRBV4-1, with D tentatively TRBD1 (5 bases). V was trimmed by 3 bases and J by 4 bases, leaving 7 bases between them. From germline, CDR1 is MGHRA and CDR2 YSYEKL. The CDR3 totals 13 residues. CDR3 bases: TGCGCCAGCAGCCAGAGACAGTACAATGAGCAGTTCTTC. The encoded protein is CASSQRQYNEQFF.

This clonotype was counted between two and nine times. The rearrangement links TRBV19 to TRBJ1-5; D remains ambiguous. Germline loops: CDR1 LNHDA, CDR2 SQIVND (reference sequence). The CDR3 is 13 amino acids. The germline V and J ends were trimmed by 4 bases and 4 bases, with 8 bases remaining between them. The CDR3 DNA follows: TGTGCCAGTAGTAGGGCGGCGAATCAGCCCCAGCATTTT. Translating gives CASSRAANQPQHF. Complete variable domain (other parts from reference TRBV19 and TRBJ1-5): DGGITQSPKYLFRKEGQNVTLSCEQNLNHDAMYWYRQDPGQGLRLIYYSQIVNDFQKGDIAEGYSVSREKKESFPLTVTSAQKNPTAFYLCASSRAANQPQHFGDGTRLSIL.

This clonotype was seen ten or more times. J is TRBJ1-6 and V is TRBV7-6; D is unresolved. The CDR3 totals 15 residues. Germline CDR1 reads SGHVS; CDR2 reads FNYEAQ. V was shortened by 2 bases and J by 7 bases, with 12 bases between the two germline ends. CDR3 bases: TGTGCCAGCAGCTTACGGCGGGGTGGGAATTCACCCCTCCACTTT. Translating gives CASSLRRGGNSPLHF. The full variable domain, in which reference TRBV7-6 and TRBJ1-6 provide the parts outside the CDR3, is GAGVSQSPRYKVTKRGQDVALRCDPISGHVSLYWYRQALGQGPEFLTYFNYEAQQDKSGLPNDRFSAERPEGSISTLTIQRTEQRDSAMYRCASSLRRGGNSPLHFGNGTRLTVT.

Only a few counts were recorded for this clonotype. The chain is built from TRBV5-4 and TRBJ1-1; 8 nucleotides align to TRBD1. J lost 6 bases, V lost 4 bases, and 8 bases had no gene match. CDR1 and CDR2 (germline): SGHNT, YYREEE (reference sequence). This CDR3 is 14 amino acids long. The CDR3 loop reads CASSVGQAGAEAFF. DNA of the CDR3: TGTGCCAGCAGCGTGGGACAGGCAGGCGCTGAAGCTTTCTTT.

The V gene is TRBV6-2 or TRBV6-3, the J gene TRBJ1-2; D remains ambiguous. Germline V gene lookup returns CDR1 MNHEY and CDR2 SVGEGT. Trimming removed 5 bases from V and 7 bases from J, with 8 bases in between. This CDR3 has 11 residues. CDR3 in amino acids: CASSTTFGYTF. In DNA form, the CDR3 reads TGTGCCAGCAGTACGACATTTGGCTACACCTTC.

This clonotype was counted many times. The CDR3 DNA sequence: TGCGCCAGCAGCTTGGGGATAGACAGGGCTGACCGAGAGACCCAGTACTTC. Its translation is CASSLGIDRADRETQYF. The chain couples TRBV5-1 to TRBJ2-5; 7 nucleotides match TRBD1. The CDR3 contains 17 residues. The trim removed 0 bases at V and 4 bases at J, leaving 12 bases unmatched. Germline V CDR1 and CDR2: SGHRS, YFSETQ.

The rearrangement links TRBV20-1 to TRBJ2-7, with unresolved D. The CDR3 is made up of 14 amino acids. In germline, CDR1 is DFQATT, CDR2 SNEGSKA (reference sequence). V shed 2 bases and J shed 3 bases, with 14 bases lying between them. CDR3 sequence (DNA): TGCAGTGCTAGATCTATGGACGGCATCTACGAGCAGTACTTC. Amino acids: CSARSMDGIYEQYF.